The clone carrying this TCR beta chain showed up just a few times. V was pared by 1 base and J by 0 bases, with 16 bases between. The CDR3 consists of 19 residues. In germline, CDR1 is SEHNR, CDR2 FQNEAQ (reference sequence). Repertoires were generated with immunoSEQ multiplex PCR, while TCRdb's copy carries only in-frame clones and drops some. This table has 30,000 or so clones, 80% to 95% appearing once. The data are from a study of blood T cell repertoires in COVID-19. The source is a male donor with active COVID-19. The source material was peripheral blood. The rearrangement uses TRBV7-9 and TRBJ2-6; no clear D. The CDR3 sequence: CASSLGAFSLYSGANVLTF. CDR3 DNA: TGTGCCAGCAGCTTAGGCGCTTTCTCCCTCTACTCTGGGGCCAACGTCCTGACTTTC.